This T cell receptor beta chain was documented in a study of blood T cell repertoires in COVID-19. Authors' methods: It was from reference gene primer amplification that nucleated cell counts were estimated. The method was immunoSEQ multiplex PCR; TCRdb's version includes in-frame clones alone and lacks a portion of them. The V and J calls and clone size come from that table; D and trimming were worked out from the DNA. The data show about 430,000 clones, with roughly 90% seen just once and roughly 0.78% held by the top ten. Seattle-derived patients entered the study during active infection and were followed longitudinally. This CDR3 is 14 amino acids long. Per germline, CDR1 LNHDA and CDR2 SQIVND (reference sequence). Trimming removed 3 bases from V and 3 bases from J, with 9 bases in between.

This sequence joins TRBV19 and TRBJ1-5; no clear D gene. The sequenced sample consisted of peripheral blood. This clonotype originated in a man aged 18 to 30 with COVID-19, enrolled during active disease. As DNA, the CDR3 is TGTGCCAGTAGTATTCGGGTGGCCAATCAGCCCCAGCATTTT. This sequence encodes CASSIRVANQPQHF.